The T cell receptor (beta chain) under discussion was sequenced for a study of T cell changes during pregnancy in multiple sclerosis. Clones were read by immunoSEQ multiplex PCR, and TCRdb kept only the in-frame ones, dropping some. The profile shows approximately 40,000 clones, about nine tenths of them singletons. This CDR3 contains 15 residues. The trim removed 5 bases at V and 1 base at J, leaving 5 bases unmatched. Germline V CDR1 and CDR2: MGHRA, YSYEKL. By proportion, this clone is medium-sized. The V and J genes are TRBV4-1 and TRBJ2-7; 10 bases are a match to TRBD2. The sequenced sample was CD4+ T cells from peripheral blood mononuclear cells, obtained in the second trimester of pregnancy. The receptor was derived from a female donor with multiple sclerosis, enrolled in a pregnancy study. CDR3 sequence reads: CASSLKTSGSYEQYF. CDR3 DNA: TGCGCCAGCAGCTTGAAGACTAGCGGGTCCTACGAGCAGTACTTC.